This T cell receptor beta chain is drawn from a study of immune heterogeneity within non-small cell lung tumors. It was with 32 V and 13 J primers that multiplex PCR amplified TCR beta CDR3. TCRdb re-derived calls from the multiplex PCR reads in MiXCR, one entry per CDR3 protein. This sample has 12,000 or so distinct CDR3 sequences, with 25% to 30% found just once. Germline assignment: CDR1 SGHRS and CDR2 YFSETQ. The V end lost 7 bases, the J end lost 4 bases, and 10 bases lay between the germline ends. This CDR3 comprises 12 residues. This clonotype is medium-sized. Bulk tumor gDNA, roughly 600 ng per sample, served as the TCR template. Multiple widely separated biopsies were taken from each primary tumor at surgery. The study cohort was described as untreated, and its members had newly diagnosed non-small cell lung cancer. They went on to have curative surgery.

This TCR came from a man between 45 and 60 years old with non-small cell lung cancer. The V call is TRBV5-1, the J call TRBJ2-3; D possibly uses TRBD1 or TRBD2 (5 bases each). Sequencing was carried out using lung tumor tissue. The CDR3 DNA reads TGCGCCAGCGGGCAGGGAGCAGATACGCAGTATTTT. It encodes CASGQGADTQYF.